The 20 T cell receptor beta chains listed next were all sequenced from one sample in a study of blood T cell repertoires in COVID-19. The data were produced by immunoSEQ multiplex PCR, yet TCRdb's version contains in-frame clones alone and is incomplete. The table includes fewer than 300,000 clones, 65% to 85% detected once. Sequencing was carried out using peripheral blood. The source is a human donor with COVID-19, enrolled during active disease. The donor label of this sample is uncertain.

The J gene is TRBJ2-7, the V gene TRBV5-4; TRBD1 might be the D (5 bases). This CDR3 spans 15 amino acids. V dropped 4 bases and J dropped 3 bases, with 17 bases sitting between them. Per germline, CDR1 SGHNT and CDR2 YYREEE (reference sequence). The chain's CDR3 is CASSPGMNRRYEQYF. The CDR3 DNA reads TGTGCCAGCAGCCCAGGGATGAACAGACGCTACGAGCAGTACTTC.

DNA for the CDR3: TGTGCCAGCAACCGACTAGGGGTCTTCAATGAGCAGTTCTTC. Protein sequence: CASNRLGVFNEQFF. V usage is TRBV5-6 and J usage is TRBJ2-1; D perhaps matches TRBD2 (6 bases). V was trimmed by 6 bases and J by 6 bases, leaving 16 bases between them. Germline values: CDR1 SGHDT, CDR2 YYEEEE. The length of the CDR3 is 14 residues.

The V and J genes are TRBV28 and TRBJ2-2; 8 bases line up with TRBD1. J gave up 5 bases and V 5 bases, and 7 bases lay outside the gene matches. Germline CDR1 MDHEN, CDR2 SYDVKM. This CDR3 contains 15 residues. The DNA of the CDR3 is TGTGCCAGCAGTGGCTCGACAGGGGTGACCGGGGAGCTGTTTTTT. Translated, it gives CASSGSTGVTGELFF.

The chain links TRBV6-5 to TRBJ2-7; D uncertain. Germline CDR1 and CDR2: MNHEY and SVGAGI. The CDR3 is 12 residues long. Deletions cut 5 bases from V and 4 bases from J, with 9 bases between. The CDR3: CASSTTLYEQYF. For the CDR3, the DNA is TGTGCCAGCAGTACAACACTATACGAGCAGTACTTC.

The gene calls are TRBV28 and TRBJ2-5; 8 bases are shared with TRBD1. The length of the CDR3 is 15 residues. Per germline, CDR1 MDHEN and CDR2 SYDVKM. Germline trimming cut 6 bases from V and 5 bases from J; bases unmatched to any gene: 11. The CDR3 DNA follows: TGTGCCAGCAGCCCGGACAGGGCCCGAGGGGAGACCCAGTACTTC. This codes for CASSPDRARGETQYF.

This chain uses TRBV7-3 with TRBJ2-5, with D uncertain. Germline loops: CDR1 SGHTA, CDR2 FQGTGA. This CDR3 has 14 amino acids. V gave up 1 base and J gave up 0 bases, with 6 bases separating them. The CDR3 sequence is CASSLSSDQETQYF. The CDR3 DNA is TGTGCCAGCAGCTTAAGCAGCGACCAAGAGACCCAGTACTTC.

V usage is TRBV19 and J usage is TRBJ2-7; possibly TRBD2 for D (5 bases). The germline V gene encodes CDR1 LNHDA and CDR2 SQIVND (reference sequence). The CDR3 covers 13 residues. The V end lost 4 bases, the J end lost 3 bases, and 10 bases lay between the germline ends. CDR3 in DNA: TGTGCCAGTAGTACGTCTCGGGGCTACGAGCAGTACTTC. This translates into CASSTSRGYEQYF.

The V and J genes are TRBV2 and TRBJ1-1; D is undetermined. Germline CDR1 and CDR2: SNHLY and FYNNEI. The CDR3 sequence is 10 residues long. V lost 8 bases and J lost 11, with 12 bases in between. CDR3 DNA sequence: TGTGCCAGCGCCGAGTTCTCGGCTTTCTTT. It is translated as CASAEFSAFF. The entire variable domain, with the rest obtained from reference TRBV2 and TRBJ1-1, is as follows: EPEVTQTPSHQVTQMGQEVILRCVPISNHLYFYWYRQILGQKVEFLVSFYNNEISEKSEIFDDQFSVERPDGSNFTLKIRSTKLEDSAMYFCASAEFSAFFGQGTRLTVV.

The chain is built from TRBV23-1 and TRBJ2-7, with 7 bases identical to TRBD1. TRBV23-1 is sorted into the ORF group, with uncertain function. Losses at the gene ends were 1 base for V and 2 bases for J; bases not matched to a gene: 17. CDR3 length equals 19 residues. The CDR3 DNA reads TGCGCCAGCAGTCAATTAGGGGGCTCCCCCCCACGCAGAGCCTACGAGCAGTACTTC. Its protein is CASSQLGGSPPRRAYEQYF.

In its sample, this clone was seen a few times. CDR3 sequence: CASSQGQVGNSPLHF. In nucleotides, the CDR3 is TGTGCCAGCAGCCAAGGACAGGTTGGGAATTCACCCCTCCACTTT. The V gene is TRBV7-3, the J gene TRBJ1-6; 7 bases are a match to TRBD1. In germline, CDR1 is SGHTA, CDR2 FQGTGA. The CDR3 spans 15 residues. Trimming removed 5 bases from V and 7 bases from J; junction bases left unmatched: 8.

This clone was found once. The J gene is TRBJ1-1, the V gene TRBV24-1; possible D gene TRBD1, 6 bases. Looked up from germline, CDR1 is KGHDR and CDR2 is SFDVKD. V dropped 9 bases and J dropped 6 bases, with 31 bases sitting between them. The CDR3 extends over 18 amino acids. The CDR3 is CATSLMWGHPLSGAEAFF. The CDR3, as DNA: TGTGCCACCTCCTTGATGTGGGGTCATCCCCTCTCAGGGGCTGAAGCTTTCTTT.

The rearrangement uses TRBV5-1 and TRBJ1-5; D not resolved. Trimming stripped 2 bases from V and 4 bases from J, with 10 bases between. The V gene's germline CDR1 is SGHRS and CDR2 YFSETQ. The CDR3 totals 14 residues. This CDR3 is CASSFGELNQPQHF. The CDR3 DNA follows: TGCGCCAGCAGCTTTGGGGAGCTTAATCAGCCCCAGCATTTT. Full variable domain (rest looked up from reference TRBV5-1 and TRBJ1-5): KAGVTQTPRYLIKTRGQQVTLSCSPISGHRSVSWYQQTPGQGLQFLFEYFSETQRNKGNFPGRFSGRQFSNSRSEMNVSTLELGDSALYLCASSFGELNQPQHFGDGTRLSIL.

The genes are TRBV5-1 and TRBJ2-1; D possibly corresponds to TRBD1 (5 bases). Germline V CDR1 and CDR2: SGHRS, YFSETQ. This CDR3 spans 15 amino acids. With 0 bases removed from V and 8 bases from J, the gap between germline ends came to 15 bases. The CDR3 protein is CASSLAPGQGDEQFF. CDR3 DNA: TGCGCCAGCAGCTTGGCCCCTGGGCAGGGCGATGAGCAGTTCTTC.

The chain has TRBV11-2 and TRBJ1-2; D not resolved. Germline assignment: CDR1 SGHAT and CDR2 FQNNGV. The CDR3 is 14 residues long. V shed 5 bases and J shed 0 bases, with 10 bases lying between them. The CDR3 spells CASSPLRANYGYTF. CDR3 nucleotides: TGTGCCAGCAGCCCCCTCCGGGCTAACTATGGCTACACCTTC.

This clone was seen only a few times. The chain employs TRBV4-3 and TRBJ2-2; 7 bases are shared with TRBD2. The CDR3 runs to 16 residues. Germline CDR1 and CDR2: LGHNA and YSLEER. The ends lost 0 bases at V and 6 bases at J; junction bases unmatched: 7. DNA of the CDR3: TGCGCCAGCAGCCAAGATCGCCGGGAGGCCGCCGGGGAGCTGTTTTTT. It codes for CASSQDRREAAGELFF.

The V and J genes are TRBV6-5 and TRBJ2-1, with D possibly TRBD1 on 5 matching bases. Deletions cut 4 bases from V and 5 bases from J, with 6 bases between. The CDR3 is 12 residues long. CDR1 and CDR2 (germline): MNHEY, SVGAGI. The CDR3 coding sequence is TGTGCCAGCAGTTTACAGGACAATGAGCAGTTCTTC. As protein: CASSLQDNEQFF.

The chain is built from TRBV2 and TRBJ1-1, with 8 bases lining up with TRBD1. The CDR3 runs to 15 residues. CDR1 is SNHLY, CDR2 FYNNEI, per germline. V lost 2 bases and J lost 5; bases outside the gene matches: 7. As DNA, the CDR3 is TGTGCCAGCAGTGAACAGACAGGGGCACGGACTGAAGCTTTCTTT. Protein sequence: CASSEQTGARTEAFF.

The J gene is TRBJ1-2, the V gene TRBV28; perhaps TRBD1 as D (6 bases). The CDR3 length is 13 residues. V lost 6 bases to trimming and J lost 4 bases, with 12 bases between them. Germline-derived CDR1 and CDR2 are MDHEN and SYDVKM. The CDR3 nucleotides are TGTGCCAGCAGGGGGACGGACAGCTATGGCTACACCTTC. Encoded protein: CASRGTDSYGYTF.

J is TRBJ2-7 and V is TRBV3-1 (or the pseudogene TRBV3-2), with 8 positions matching TRBD2. The J segment lost 2 bases and the V segment lost 5 bases, leaving 8 bases of the junction unmatched. Germline V lookup: CDR1 LGHDT, CDR2 YNNKEL (reference sequence). The CDR3 consists of 15 residues. CDR3 bases: TGTGCCAGCAGCGAGCTTACTAGCGGACCCTACGAGCAGTACTTC. Translating it yields CASSELTSGPYEQYF.

The CDR3 loop reads CASSYDLLAGDEQFF. The CDR3 nucleotides are TGTGCCAGCAGTTACGACCTACTAGCGGGGGATGAGCAGTTCTTC. The chain has TRBV6-2 or TRBV6-3 and TRBJ2-1; 11 bases agree with TRBD2. Germline lookup yields CDR1 MNHEY and CDR2 SVGEGT. This CDR3 has 15 amino acids. V trimming: 2 bases; J trimming: 8 bases; junction bases outside the gene matches: 5.